One and the same sample provided the 21 T cell receptor beta chains below, sequenced in a study of cytomegalovirus exposure and HLA in healthy donors. The PCR ran on 60 Vbeta and 13 Jbeta primers. Assay: immunoSEQ multiplex PCR; the TCRdb copy retains only in-frame clones and omits some. The sample consists of about 110,000 clones, less than 70% of them appearing once. Sequencing was done on a sample of PBMCs. The receptors originated from a woman between 70 and 85 years old in good health and CMV-seropositive.

The sample holds many counts of this clone. The junction departs from germline at one end; a sequencing error may be responsible. The rearrangement joins TRBV7-7 to TRBJ2-1, with 7 bases aligning to TRBD2. CDR3 length: 16 residues. CDR1 and CDR2 (germline): SSHAT, FNYEAQ (reference sequence). CDR3 sequence: CASSPAGSGAHNEQFF. CDR3 bases: TGTGCTAGCAGCCCCGCTGGGAGCGGGGCTCACAATGAGCAGTTCTTC.

V gene TRBV18 combines with J gene TRBJ1-5; D remains ambiguous. With 2 bases removed from V and 4 bases from J, the gap between germline ends came to 6 bases. Germline V gene lookup returns CDR1 KGHSH and CDR2 LQKENI. CDR3 length: 13 amino acids. CDR3 coding DNA: TGTGCCAGCTCACCAGGGGAGAATCAGCCCCAGCATTTT. Its protein is CASSPGENQPQHF.

This chain joins TRBV5-8 and TRBJ2-5; D gene uncertain. The CDR3 contains 12 residues. V dropped 5 bases and J dropped 4 bases, with 9 bases sitting between them. CDR1 is SGHTS, CDR2 YDEGEE, per germline. CDR3 nucleotides: TGTGCCAGCAGTTTCCTCCCAGAGACCCAGTACTTC. This gives the protein CASSFLPETQYF. Filled out from reference TRBV5-8 and TRBJ2-5, the complete variable domain reads EAGVTQSPTHLIKTRGQQATLRCSPISGHTSVYWYQQALGLGLQFLLWYDEGEERNRGNFPPRFSGRQFPNYSSELNVNALELEDSALYLCASSFLPETQYFGPGTRLLVL.

The rearrangement uses TRBV5-1 and TRBJ2-2, with 10 bases identical to TRBD2. This CDR3 has 16 residues. Germline trimming cut 1 base from V and 5 bases from J; bases unmatched to any gene: 5. The germline CDR1 and CDR2 sequences are SGHRS and YFSETQ. CDR3 sequence (DNA): TGCGCCAGCAGCTTGCCTAGCGGGGGCGGGACCGGGGAGCTGTTTTTT. Amino acid sequence: CASSLPSGGGTGELFF.

The V and J genes are TRBV11-3 and TRBJ2-2; a weak D match, TRBD1 (5 bases). The V and J ends lost 3 bases and 6 bases respectively, with 11 bases between them. CDR1 and CDR2 (germline): SGHNT, YENEEA. This CDR3 comprises 14 residues. DNA of the CDR3: TGTGCCAGCAGCTTCGTGTCAGGGTCCGGGGAGCTGTTTTTT. Protein: CASSFVSGSGELFF.

V is TRBV19 and J is TRBJ2-3; 9 bases fit TRBD2. The V and J ends lost 7 bases and 6 bases, in that order; junction bases with no gene match: 17. This CDR3 has 17 amino acids. In germline, CDR1 is LNHDA, CDR2 SQIVND (reference sequence). CDR3 residues: CASNHRASGVGGDTQYF. CDR3 nucleotides: TGTGCCAGTAACCATCGGGCTAGCGGGGTCGGAGGGGATACGCAGTATTTT.

The chain recombines TRBV11-2 with TRBJ2-2; D uncertain. The CDR3 has 12 residues. Trimming shortened V by 4 bases and J by 7 bases, and 7 bases separated the two germline ends. Germline CDR1 is SGHAT and CDR2 is FQNNGV. CDR3 in amino acids: CASSSRVGELFF. In DNA form, the CDR3 reads TGTGCCAGCAGCTCCCGGGTCGGGGAGCTGTTTTTT.

On this clone: Its ends do not fully match the called genes, so a read error is possible. V usage is TRBV7-2 and J usage is TRBJ1-5; D is possibly TRBD1 (6 bases). Germline lookup yields CDR1 SGHTA and CDR2 FQGNSA. The CDR3 has 16 amino acids. CDR3: CASSLSGDIGNQLQHF. In nucleotides, the CDR3 is TGTGCCAGCAGCTTATCTGGGGACATCGGGAATCAGCTCCAGCATTTT.

This chain's CDR3 is CASSLETGGNTEAFF. CDR3 DNA sequence: TGTGCCAGCAGCTTAGAGACAGGGGGGAACACTGAAGCTTTCTTT. The chain couples TRBV7-2 to TRBJ1-1, with 9 bases matching TRBD1. J was trimmed by 1 base and V by 1 base; bases with no gene match: 1. The CDR3 is 15 residues long. Germline V gives CDR1 SGHTA, CDR2 FQGNSA.

V usage is TRBV5-4 and J usage is TRBJ1-2, with 7 bases fitting TRBD1. The CDR3 length is 17 residues. Germline V gene lookup returns CDR1 SGHNT and CDR2 YYREEE (reference sequence). The junction had 8 bases not matched to a gene; V was cut back by 0 bases and J by 0 bases. The CDR3 here is CASSLDLRQGTNYGYTF. The CDR3 bases are TGTGCCAGCAGCTTGGATCTCAGACAGGGCACTAACTATGGCTACACCTTC.

This rearrangement joins TRBV18 to TRBJ1-2, with D perhaps matching TRBD1 (6 bases). There are 15 residues in the CDR3. V lost 3 bases and J 4 bases, leaving 15 bases between the germline ends. Germline V CDR1 and CDR2: KGHSH, LQKENI. CDR3 DNA sequence: TGTGCCAGCTCACCCACCTCGGACAGTATCTATGGCTACACCTTC. As protein: CASSPTSDSIYGYTF. Full variable domain (missing parts from reference TRBV18 and TRBJ1-2): NAGVMQNPRHLVRRRGQEARLRCSPMKGHSHVYWYRQLPEEGLKFMVYLQKENIIDESGMPKERFSAEFPKEGPSILRIQQVVRGDSAAYFCASSPTSDSIYGYTFGSGTRLTVV.

The gene calls are TRBV4-1 and TRBJ2-2, with 8 bases identical to TRBD2. The CDR3 consists of 15 residues. Germline V gives CDR1 MGHRA, CDR2 YSYEKL. After removal of 3 bases from V and 6 bases from J, the junction contained 6 bases not matched to a gene. CDR3: CASSHAGGLPGELFF. CDR3 sequence (DNA): TGCGCCAGCAGCCACGCGGGGGGCCTCCCCGGGGAGCTGTTTTTT.

This rearrangement joins TRBV11-2 to TRBJ2-5; D is unresolved. In germline, CDR1 is SGHAT, CDR2 FQNNGV. CDR3 length: 13 amino acids. The V end was cut by 5 bases, the J end by 1 base, with 8 bases between. CDR3 coding DNA: TGTGCCAGCAGCCCCTCGAGCCAAGAGACCCAGTACTTC. Its protein is CASSPSSQETQYF.

This clone was counted only a few times. This chain uses TRBV7-2 with TRBJ2-3, with TRBD2 matching over 13 bases. Germline V gene sequence: CDR1 SGHTA, CDR2 FQGNSA. This CDR3 comprises 16 residues. V trimming: 3 bases; J trimming: 5 bases; junction bases outside the gene matches: 5. The CDR3 loop is CASSFGTSGAGDTQYF. The DNA of the CDR3 is TGTGCCAGCAGCTTCGGGACTAGCGGGGCCGGAGATACGCAGTATTTT. The variable domain in full, with the rest retrieved from reference TRBV7-2 and TRBJ2-3, is GAGVSQSPSNKVTEKGKDVELRCDPISGHTALYWYRQSLGQGLEFLIYFQGNSAPDKSGLPSDRFSAERTGGSVSTLTIQRTQQEDSAVYLCASSFGTSGAGDTQYFGPGTRLTVL.

The rearrangement joins TRBV30 to TRBJ1-5, with 8 bases identical to TRBD1. Germline V gene data show CDR1 as GTSNPN and CDR2 as SVGIG (reference sequence). The CDR3 consists of 19 residues. Trimming at V came to 3 bases and at J to 0 bases, leaving 16 bases not matched to a gene. The CDR3 DNA follows: TGTGCCTGGAGCCCACTGGGGACAGGCCGGGGGTCTAGCAATCAGCCCCAGCATTTT. Protein sequence: CAWSPLGTGRGSSNQPQHF.

The J gene is TRBJ1-3, the V gene TRBV7-2; maybe TRBD1 (6 bases). Germline lookup yields CDR1 SGHTA and CDR2 FQGNSA. The CDR3 totals 17 residues. The V end lost 5 bases, the J end lost 2 bases, and 19 bases lay between the germline ends. CDR3: CASSLRGLQGTGNTIYF. The CDR3 DNA reads as TGTGCCAGCAGCCTAAGGGGCTTACAGGGAACTGGAAACACCATATATTTT.

The chain employs TRBV30 and TRBJ2-7; 11 positions agree with TRBD1. J was trimmed by 3 bases and V by 5 bases; bases with no gene match: 6. Germline V CDR1 and CDR2: GTSNPN, SVGIG (reference sequence). The CDR3 loop spans 14 amino acids. CDR3 in DNA: TGTGCCTGGGGTCCCGGGACAGGGGGCTACGAGCAGTACTTC. This sequence encodes CAWGPGTGGYEQYF. The full variable domain, in which reference TRBV30 and TRBJ2-7 provide the parts outside the CDR3, is SQTIHQWPATLVQPVGSPLSLECTVEGTSNPNLYWYRQAAGRGLQLLFYSVGIGQISSEVPQNLSASRPQDRQFILSSKKLLLSDSGFYLCAWGPGTGGYEQYFGPGTRLTVT.

This chain uses TRBV14 with TRBJ1-3; D gene ambiguous. The CDR3 is made up of 15 amino acids. V shed 1 base and J shed 0 bases, with 7 bases lying between them. The germline V gene encodes CDR1 SGHDN and CDR2 FVKESK. DNA for the CDR3: TGTGCCAGCAGCCAAGCGGGTAACTCTGGAAACACCATATATTTT. Translation gives CASSQAGNSGNTIYF.

The rearrangement joins TRBV6-5 to TRBJ1-6, with 9 bases that match TRBD1. The germline V gene encodes CDR1 MNHEY and CDR2 SVGAGI. This CDR3 has 15 amino acids. Losses at the gene ends were 0 bases for V and 13 bases for J; bases not matched to a gene: 7. DNA of the CDR3: TGTGCCAGCAGTTACTCCTCCGGGACAGGGTCCCCCCTCCACTTT. Translation gives CASSYSSGTGSPLHF.

The chain is built from TRBV27 and TRBJ1-5, with 7 nucleotides matching TRBD1. From germline, CDR1 is MNHEY and CDR2 SMNVEV (reference sequence). This CDR3 spans 15 amino acids. J gave up 2 bases and V 2 bases, and 3 bases lay outside the gene matches. DNA for the CDR3: TGTGCCAGCAGTTTAATAGGGGGCGGCAATCAGCCCCAGCATTTT. It is translated as CASSLIGGGNQPQHF.

The chain links TRBV2 to TRBJ2-7; 7 bases fit TRBD1. This CDR3 has 13 residues. The ends lost 6 bases at V and 9 bases at J; junction bases unmatched: 11. In germline, CDR1 is SNHLY, CDR2 FYNNEI. The CDR3 spells CASSPGGQSLQYF. CDR3 DNA: TGTGCCAGCAGCCCAGGGGGACAGTCCTTGCAGTACTTC.